This entry lists 10 T cell receptor beta chains sequenced from one sample in a study of control samples from healthy donors and cancer patients. Using immunoSEQ multiplex PCR, the repertoire was profiled, and TCRdb retains in-frame clones only, with some absent. The sample includes some 140,000 clones, 85% to 95% of them seen just once. The source material was blood. Receptor source: a middle-aged man in good health.

The chain uses TRBV5-1 and TRBJ2-2; 10 nucleotides line up with TRBD1. V lost 7 bases and J lost 7; bases outside the gene matches: 16. The germline CDR1 and CDR2 sequences are SGHRS and YFSETQ. CDR3 length equals 17 residues. DNA for the CDR3: TGCGCCAGCCGCCGTACGGGAAAGACAGGGGGCAACGGGGAGCTGTTTTTT. This sequence encodes CASRRTGKTGGNGELFF.

V gene TRBV3-1 (or the pseudogene TRBV3-2) combines with J gene TRBJ1-5; a possible D gene is TRBD1 (6 bases). CDR3 length equals 15 residues. V shed 0 bases and J shed 7 bases, with 13 bases lying between them. Germline values: CDR1 LGHDT, CDR2 YNNKEL (reference sequence). The CDR3 region has the DNA TGTGCCAGCAGCCAAGATTTTCAGGGGTACCAGCCCCAGCATTTT. This codes for CASSQDFQGYQPQHF.

The CDR3 loop reads CASSRDGGGRSPLHF. CDR3 coding DNA: TGTGCCAGCAGCCGCGATGGCGGGGGTAGGTCACCCCTCCACTTT. The chain joins TRBV4-2 to TRBJ1-6; maybe TRBD1 (5 bases). The CDR3 covers 15 residues. Germline-derived CDR1 and CDR2 are LGHNA and YNFKEQ. V was trimmed by 4 bases and J by 10 bases, leaving 17 bases between them.

This chain joins TRBV15 and TRBJ1-6; D not certain. Germline V CDR1 and CDR2: LNHNV, YYDKDF (reference sequence). CDR3 length: 13 amino acids. V gave up 0 bases and J gave up 7 bases, with 4 bases separating them. Written as DNA, the CDR3 is TGTGCCACCAGCAGAGATCTAAATTCACCCCTCCACTTT. It yields the protein CATSRDLNSPLHF.

V and J are TRBV9 and TRBJ1-2; D unresolved. The CDR3 totals 17 residues. Trimming cost V 0 bases and J 1 base, with 16 bases left between them. From germline, CDR1 is SGDLS and CDR2 YYNGEE. The CDR3 loop reads CASSVATRSDGNYGYTF. In DNA form, the CDR3 reads TGTGCCAGCAGCGTAGCTACGCGGTCGGACGGTAACTATGGCTACACCTTC.

The CDR3 protein is CASSTQGARTKYGYTF. Written as DNA, the CDR3 is TGTGCCAGTAGTACCCAGGGGGCGCGAACGAAATATGGCTACACCTTC. The rearrangement links TRBV19 to TRBJ1-2; 8 bases match TRBD1. J lost 5 bases, V lost 4 bases, and 12 bases had no gene match. Germline values: CDR1 LNHDA, CDR2 SQIVND (reference sequence). The CDR3 runs 16 residues.

This clone was observed a single time. The J gene is TRBJ1-1, the V gene TRBV10-2; no clear D gene. Trimming pared 0 bases from V and 0 bases from J, leaving 5 bases between. Per germline, CDR1 WSHSY and CDR2 SAAADI. This CDR3 is 14 amino acids long. The CDR3 DNA reads TGCGCCAGCAGTGAGTCCCGGTTGAACACTGAAGCTTTCTTT. This sequence encodes CASSESRLNTEAFF.

The chain carries TRBV28 and TRBJ1-2; the D is unclear. In germline, CDR1 is MDHEN, CDR2 SYDVKM. Trimming took off 3 bases at V and 5 bases at J, with 13 bases between the two ends. CDR3 length equals 14 residues. CDR3 in amino acids: CASSLAQSVYGYTF. The CDR3 DNA reads TGTGCCAGCAGTTTGGCGCAGTCGGTATATGGCTACACCTTC.

This chain links TRBV11-2 with TRBJ2-7; maybe TRBD1 (6 bases). The CDR3 is 12 amino acids. Trimming removed 6 bases from V and 7 bases from J, with 13 bases in between. The germline V gene has CDR1 SGHAT and CDR2 FQNNGV. For the CDR3, the DNA is TGTGCCAGCAGACACAGGGAGCGGGAGCAGTACTTC. As protein: CASRHREREQYF. Using reference TRBV11-2 and TRBJ2-7 for the parts outside the CDR3, the full variable domain is EAGVAQSPRYKIIEKRQSVAFWCNPISGHATLYWYQQILGQGPKLLIQFQNNGVVDDSQLPKDRFSAERLKGVDSTLKIQPAKLEDSAVYLCASRHREREQYFGPGTRLTVT.

A remark on this clone: This sample includes further DNA sequences coding for the same CDR3. The chain has TRBV28 and TRBJ1-2; possible D gene TRBD1, 5 bases. The germline V gene encodes CDR1 MDHEN and CDR2 SYDVKM. Between the trimmed V and J ends, which lost 2 bases and 4 bases, there was a span of 11 bases. The CDR3 covers 14 residues. CDR3 in amino acids: CASSLARGGYGYTF. The CDR3 DNA is TGTGCCAGCAGTTTAGCGAGGGGCGGCTATGGCTACACCTTC.